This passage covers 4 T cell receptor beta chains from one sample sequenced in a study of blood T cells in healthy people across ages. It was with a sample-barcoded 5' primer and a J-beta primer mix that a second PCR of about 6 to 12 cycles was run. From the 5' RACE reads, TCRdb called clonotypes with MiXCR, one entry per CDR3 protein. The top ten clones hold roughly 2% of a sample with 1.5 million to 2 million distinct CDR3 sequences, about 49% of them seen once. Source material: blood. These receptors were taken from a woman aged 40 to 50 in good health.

CDR3 amino acids: CSAPITAGANVLTF. CDR3 coding DNA: TGCAGTGCTCCGATTACGGCTGGGGCCAACGTCCTGACTTTC. The chain uses TRBV20-1 and TRBJ2-6; unclear D gene. This CDR3 has 14 amino acids. Trimming cost V 5 bases and J 2 bases, with 10 bases left between them. The V gene's germline CDR1 is DFQATT and CDR2 SNEGSKA (reference sequence).

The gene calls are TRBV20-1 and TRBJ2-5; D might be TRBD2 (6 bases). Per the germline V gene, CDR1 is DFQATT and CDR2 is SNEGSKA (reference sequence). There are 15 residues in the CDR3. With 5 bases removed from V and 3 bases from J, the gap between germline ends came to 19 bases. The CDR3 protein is CSAEPKRDLKETQYF. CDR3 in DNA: TGCAGTGCTGAGCCCAAACGGGACTTAAAAGAGACCCAGTACTTC.

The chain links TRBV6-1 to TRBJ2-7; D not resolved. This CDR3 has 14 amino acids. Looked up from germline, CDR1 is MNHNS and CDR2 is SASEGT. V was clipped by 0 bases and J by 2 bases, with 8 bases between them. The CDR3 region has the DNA TGTGCCAGCAGTGAAGCCGGCGCAGCCTACGAGCAGTACTTC. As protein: CASSEAGAAYEQYF.

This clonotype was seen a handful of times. CDR3 in amino acids: CASSKRDPSGGFADTQYF. The CDR3 DNA sequence: TGTGCCAGCAGCAAACGAGACCCTAGCGGGGGGTTTGCAGATACGCAGTATTTT. The V gene is TRBV7-2, the J gene TRBJ2-3; TRBD2 matches at 11 bases. The CDR3 runs 18 residues. Germline V CDR1 and CDR2: SGHTA, FQGNSA. The V gene end was trimmed by 5 bases and the J gene end by 4 bases; junction bases not matched to a gene: 14.